The present entry profiles one T cell receptor beta chain with its context. Its matching antigen is unknown. These data come from a study of PD-1 blockade in classical Hodgkin lymphoma. Findings and caveats of the study: Reports described newly diagnosed patients as having lower baseline TCR diversity than healthy donors. There remain no defined causes for the repertoire differences, which possibly reflect disease activity or prior therapy.

Method: immunoSEQ multiplex PCR; TCRdb's copy keeps in-frame clones and lacks some. The sample records about 22,000 clones, around 94% being singletons. The sample's time point: newly diagnosed, previously untreated cHL patient sample. Acting as the comparison were PBMCs from newly diagnosed, untreated classical Hodgkin lymphoma. This receptor was taken from a human donor with classical Hodgkin lymphoma. The specimen was peripheral blood mononuclear cells (PBMCs).

This CDR3 reads CASRYRQVIGNTIYF. CDR3 DNA: TGTGCCAGCAGATACCGCCAGGTGATCGGAAACACCATATATTTT. The chain couples TRBV7-2 to TRBJ1-3; no firm D call. Germline CDR1 is SGHTA and CDR2 is FQGNSA. The germline V and J ends were trimmed by 6 bases and 4 bases, with 16 bases remaining between them. The length of the CDR3 is 15 residues.